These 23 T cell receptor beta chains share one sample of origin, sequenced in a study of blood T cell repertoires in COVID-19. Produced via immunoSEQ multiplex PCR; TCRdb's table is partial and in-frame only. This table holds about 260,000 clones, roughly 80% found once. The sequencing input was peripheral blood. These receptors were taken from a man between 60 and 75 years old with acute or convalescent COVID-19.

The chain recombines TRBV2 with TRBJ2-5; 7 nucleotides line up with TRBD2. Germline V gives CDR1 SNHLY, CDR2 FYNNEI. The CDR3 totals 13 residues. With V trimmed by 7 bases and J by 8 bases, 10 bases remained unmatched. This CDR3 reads CASKEQSGGTQYF. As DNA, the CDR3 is TGTGCCAGCAAGGAGCAGTCGGGAGGAACCCAGTACTTC. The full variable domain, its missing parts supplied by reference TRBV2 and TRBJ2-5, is EPEVTQTPSHQVTQMGQEVILRCVPISNHLYFYWYRQILGQKVEFLVSFYNNEISEKSEIFDDQFSVERPDGSNFTLKIRSTKLEDSAMYFCASKEQSGGTQYFGPGTRLLVL.

The CDR3: CASSPTGQGGQPQHF. The CDR3 DNA is TGTGCCAGCTCACCTACTGGGCAGGGAGGTCAGCCCCAGCATTTT. The V and J genes are TRBV18 and TRBJ1-5, with a tentative D call TRBD1 (5 bases). CDR3 length: 15 residues. In germline, CDR1 is KGHSH, CDR2 LQKENI. Trimming took off 3 bases at V and 6 bases at J, with 15 bases between the two ends.

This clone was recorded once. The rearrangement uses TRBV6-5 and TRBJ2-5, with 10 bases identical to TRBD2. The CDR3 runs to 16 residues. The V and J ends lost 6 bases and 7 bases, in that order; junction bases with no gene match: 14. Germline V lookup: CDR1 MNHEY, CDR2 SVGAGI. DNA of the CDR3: TGTGCCAGCAGCTACGAGTCTAGCGGGAGTTTTGGGACCCAGTACTTC. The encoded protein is CASSYESSGSFGTQYF.

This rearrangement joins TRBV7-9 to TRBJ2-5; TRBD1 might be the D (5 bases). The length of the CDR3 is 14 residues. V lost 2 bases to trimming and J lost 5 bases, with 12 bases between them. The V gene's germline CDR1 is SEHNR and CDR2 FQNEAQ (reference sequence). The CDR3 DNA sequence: TGTGCCAGCAGCTTATCTACGACAGTCGAGACCCAGTACTTC. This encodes CASSLSTTVETQYF.

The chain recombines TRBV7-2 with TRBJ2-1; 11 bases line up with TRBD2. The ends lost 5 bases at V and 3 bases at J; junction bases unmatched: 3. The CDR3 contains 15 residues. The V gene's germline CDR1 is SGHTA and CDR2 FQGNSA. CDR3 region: CASSRLAGGYNEQFF. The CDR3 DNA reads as TGTGCCAGCAGCAGGCTAGCGGGAGGCTACAATGAGCAGTTCTTC. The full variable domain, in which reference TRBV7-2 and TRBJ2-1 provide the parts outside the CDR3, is GAGVSQSPSNKVTEKGKDVELRCDPISGHTALYWYRQSLGQGLEFLIYFQGNSAPDKSGLPSDRFSAERTGGSVSTLTIQRTQQEDSAVYLCASSRLAGGYNEQFFGPGTRLTVL.

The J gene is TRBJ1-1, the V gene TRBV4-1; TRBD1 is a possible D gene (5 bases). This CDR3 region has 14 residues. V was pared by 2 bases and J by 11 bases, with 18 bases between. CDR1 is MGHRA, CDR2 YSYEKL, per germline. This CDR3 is CASSQPGTRGEAFF. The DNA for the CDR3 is TGCGCCAGCAGCCAACCCGGGACGCGGGGGGAGGCTTTCTTT.

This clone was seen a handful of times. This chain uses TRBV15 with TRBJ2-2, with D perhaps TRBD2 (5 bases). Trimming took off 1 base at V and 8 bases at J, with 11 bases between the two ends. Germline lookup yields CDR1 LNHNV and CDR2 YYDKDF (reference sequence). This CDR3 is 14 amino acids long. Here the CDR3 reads CATSRAVGEGELFF. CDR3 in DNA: TGTGCCACCAGCAGAGCAGTCGGGGAGGGGGAGCTGTTTTTT.

CDR3 sequence reads: CASSEGEGELFF. For the CDR3, the DNA is TGTGCCAGCAGTGAGGGAGAAGGGGAGCTGTTTTTT. This chain links TRBV2 with TRBJ2-2, with D possibly matching TRBD2 (5 bases). Trimming shortened V by 3 bases and J by 8 bases, and 7 bases separated the two germline ends. CDR3 length: 12 residues. Per the germline V gene, CDR1 is SNHLY and CDR2 is FYNNEI.

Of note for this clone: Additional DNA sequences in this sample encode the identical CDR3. The CDR3 here is CASSPGQGDEKLFF. The CDR3 coding sequence is TGTGCCAGCTCACCTGGGCAGGGGGATGAAAAACTGTTTTTT. The V gene is TRBV18, the J gene TRBJ1-4; 7 bases are a match to TRBD1. The CDR3 sequence is 14 residues long. CDR1 and CDR2 from the germline V gene are KGHSH and LQKENI. J was trimmed by 6 bases and V by 3 bases; bases with no gene match: 4.

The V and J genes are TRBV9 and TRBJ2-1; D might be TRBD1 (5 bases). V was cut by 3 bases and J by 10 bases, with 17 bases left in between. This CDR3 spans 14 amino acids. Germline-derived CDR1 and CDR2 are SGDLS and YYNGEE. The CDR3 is CASSGDQTVGEQFF. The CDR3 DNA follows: TGTGCCAGCAGCGGAGACCAGACAGTTGGGGAGCAGTTCTTC.

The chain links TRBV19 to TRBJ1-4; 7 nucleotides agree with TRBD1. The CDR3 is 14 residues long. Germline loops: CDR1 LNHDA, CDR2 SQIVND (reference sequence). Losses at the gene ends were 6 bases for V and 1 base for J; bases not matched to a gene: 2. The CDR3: CASSRQGTNEKLFF. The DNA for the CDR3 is TGTGCCAGTAGCAGACAGGGAACTAATGAAAAACTGTTTTTT.

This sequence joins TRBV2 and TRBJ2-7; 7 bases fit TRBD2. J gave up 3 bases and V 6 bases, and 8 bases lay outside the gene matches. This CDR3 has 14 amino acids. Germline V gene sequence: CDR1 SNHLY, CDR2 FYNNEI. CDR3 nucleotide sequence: TGTGCCAGCAGAGTCGCCGGGAGGAGCTACGAGCAGTACTTC. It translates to CASRVAGRSYEQYF. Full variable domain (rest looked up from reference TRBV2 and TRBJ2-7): EPEVTQTPSHQVTQMGQEVILRCVPISNHLYFYWYRQILGQKVEFLVSFYNNEISEKSEIFDDQFSVERPDGSNFTLKIRSTKLEDSAMYFCASRVAGRSYEQYFGPGTRLTVT.

DNA for the CDR3: TGTGCCAGCAGTGAAAGCGAAGGAGGCTACACCTTC. Its protein product is CASSESEGGYTF. The chain carries TRBV6-1 and TRBJ1-2, with D hard to call. Trimming removed 2 bases at V and 8 bases at J, with 9 bases between. Germline CDR1 MNHNS, CDR2 SASEGT. The CDR3 has 12 residues.

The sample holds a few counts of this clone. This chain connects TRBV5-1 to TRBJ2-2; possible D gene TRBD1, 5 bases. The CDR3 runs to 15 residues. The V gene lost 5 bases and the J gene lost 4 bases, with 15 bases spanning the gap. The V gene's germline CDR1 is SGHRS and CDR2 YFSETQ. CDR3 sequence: CASREMGQGTGELFF. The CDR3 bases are TGCGCCAGCAGGGAGATGGGGCAGGGCACCGGGGAGCTGTTTTTT. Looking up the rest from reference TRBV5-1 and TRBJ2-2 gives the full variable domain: KAGVTQTPRYLIKTRGQQVTLSCSPISGHRSVSWYQQTPGQGLQFLFEYFSETQRNKGNFPGRFSGRQFSNSRSEMNVSTLELGDSALYLCASREMGQGTGELFFGEGSRLTVL.

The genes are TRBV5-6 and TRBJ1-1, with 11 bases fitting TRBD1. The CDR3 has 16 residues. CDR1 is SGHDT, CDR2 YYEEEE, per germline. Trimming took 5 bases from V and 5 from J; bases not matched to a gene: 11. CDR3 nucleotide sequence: TGTGCCAGCAGTCCCGACCCAGGGACAGGGGGTACTGAAGCTTTCTTT. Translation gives CASSPDPGTGGTEAFF.

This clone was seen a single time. The CDR3 nucleotides are TGCGCCAGCAGCTTCGGGGTCCCTACCAATGAGCAGTTCTTC. Amino acid sequence: CASSFGVPTNEQFF. This sequence joins TRBV5-1 and TRBJ2-1; D possibly corresponds to TRBD2 (5 bases). The CDR3 covers 14 residues. V lost 2 bases and J lost 6, with 12 bases in between. Germline V gene sequence: CDR1 SGHRS, CDR2 YFSETQ.

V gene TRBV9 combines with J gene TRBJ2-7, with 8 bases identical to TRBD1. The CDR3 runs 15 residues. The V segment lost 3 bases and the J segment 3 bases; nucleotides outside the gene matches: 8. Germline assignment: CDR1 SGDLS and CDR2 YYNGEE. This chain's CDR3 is CASSAGTGALYEQYF. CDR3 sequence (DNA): TGTGCCAGCAGCGCCGGGACAGGAGCACTCTACGAGCAGTACTTC.

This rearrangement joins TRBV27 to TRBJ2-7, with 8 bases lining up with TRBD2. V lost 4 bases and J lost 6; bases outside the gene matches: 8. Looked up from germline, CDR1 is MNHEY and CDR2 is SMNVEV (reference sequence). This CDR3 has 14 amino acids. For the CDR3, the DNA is TGTGCCAGCAGTTCAGACGGGAGGGGCCGCGAGCAGTACTTC. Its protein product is CASSSDGRGREQYF.

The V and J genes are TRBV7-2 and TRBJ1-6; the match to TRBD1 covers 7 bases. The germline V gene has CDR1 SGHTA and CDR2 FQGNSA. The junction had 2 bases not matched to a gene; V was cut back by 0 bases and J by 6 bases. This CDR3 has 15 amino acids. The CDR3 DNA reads TGTGCCAGCAGCTTAGCGGGGACAGCTAATTCACCCCTCCACTTT. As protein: CASSLAGTANSPLHF.

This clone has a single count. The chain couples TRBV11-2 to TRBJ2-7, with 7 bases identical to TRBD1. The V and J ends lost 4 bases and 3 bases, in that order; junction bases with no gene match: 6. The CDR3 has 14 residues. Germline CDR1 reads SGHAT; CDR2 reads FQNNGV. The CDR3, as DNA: TGTGCCAGCAGCTCCGGGACAGAACTCTACGAGCAGTACTTC. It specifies CASSSGTELYEQYF.

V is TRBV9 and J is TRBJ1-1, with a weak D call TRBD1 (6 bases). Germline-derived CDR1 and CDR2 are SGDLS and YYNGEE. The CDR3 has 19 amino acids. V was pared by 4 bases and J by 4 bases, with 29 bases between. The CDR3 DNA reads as TGTGCCAGCAGCCACCCCTCTGAGGGCTCCAGGGGCCCGGTCACTGAAGCTTTCTTT. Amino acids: CASSHPSEGSRGPVTEAFF.

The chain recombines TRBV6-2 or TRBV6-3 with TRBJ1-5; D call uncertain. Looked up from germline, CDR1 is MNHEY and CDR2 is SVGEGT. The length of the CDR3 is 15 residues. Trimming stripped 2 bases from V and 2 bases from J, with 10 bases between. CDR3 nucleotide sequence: TGTGCCAGCAGTTACCCCCCCGCGGGCAATCAGCCCCAGCATTTT. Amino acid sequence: CASSYPPAGNQPQHF.

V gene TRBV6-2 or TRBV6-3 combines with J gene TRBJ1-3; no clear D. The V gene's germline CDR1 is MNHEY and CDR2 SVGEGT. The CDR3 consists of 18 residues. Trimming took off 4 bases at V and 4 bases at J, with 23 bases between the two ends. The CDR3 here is CASSFRRWGALDGNTIYF. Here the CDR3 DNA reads TGTGCCAGCAGTTTCCGTCGGTGGGGAGCCTTGGACGGAAACACCATATATTTT.